This section outlines one T cell receptor (beta chain) sequence together with its context. Its specificity is not known. MiXCR was run by TCRdb on the 5' RACE reads, yielding one entry per CDR3 protein. This table holds about 130,000 distinct CDR3 sequences, over 15% found once. This sample was taken from a study of T-cell memory formation after mild COVID-19. Study summary: Largely donor-specific TCR clusters were found. Whole-study findings and limits: Researchers report contracting CD4+ clones mostly in CM and EM, with CD8+ clones in EMRA. Researchers could not confirm that second-wave clones peaking on day 37 targeted SARS-CoV-2. Clones that got smaller from day 15 to 85 had even CD4/CD8, while clones growing later tipped toward CD4+.

The receptor comes from a man between 18 and 35 years old who had mild COVID-19 (a few samples of this study predate the infection). Cell type and time point are not known. Sequencing used PBMCs or a T cell subset sorted from them (not recorded which).

The CDR3 is CASSWTENTEAFF. The CDR3 DNA is TGTGCCAGCTCGTGGACGGAGAACACTGAAGCTTTCTTT. V and J are TRBV18 and TRBJ1-1, with D unclear. Germline CDR1 KGHSH, CDR2 LQKENI. V lost 6 bases, J lost 1 base, and 9 bases lay in between. The CDR3 sequence is 13 residues long.